This T cell receptor beta chain was captured in a study of blood T cell repertoires in COVID-19. Study details: The United States, Italy and Spain provided the acute and convalescent COVID-19 samples. In each case, the material was cDNA or gDNA derived from T cells, B-cell-depleted T cells, or PBMCs.

The CDR3 length is 15 residues. V lost 0 bases, J lost 7 bases, and 8 bases stayed unmatched. Germline loops: CDR1 SGHTA, CDR2 FQGNSA. In the original processing: Reference gene primer amplification in the assay estimated nucleated cell counts. The protocol was immunoSEQ multiplex PCR, while the TCRdb copy is restricted to in-frame clones and leaves out a portion. The D gene and trimming were derived from the DNA, and the V and J assignments and clone size from that table. The table shows some 150,000 clones, with around 86% occurring only once. The V and J genes are TRBV7-2 and TRBJ1-1; 7 bases map to TRBD1. The specimen was peripheral blood. This TCR derives from a man aged 50-60 years who had recovered from COVID-19. As DNA, the CDR3 is TGTGCCAGCAGCTTAGCCTTAGACAGGGCCTATGAAGCTTTCTTT. As protein: CASSLALDRAYEAFF.